The subject of this entry is one TCR beta chain. This clone was seen a handful of times. Its antigen is currently not known. Per-base qualities were not stored, and no clone one base away is much larger. The germline V gene supplies CDR1 SGHAT and CDR2 FQNNGV. Including cysteine and phenylalanine, the CDR3 has 13 amino acids. Only CDR3 DNA is held: 39 bases, read in frame from base 1. Deletion took 5 bases off V and 8 bases off J, with a span of 12 bases between the germline ends. TCRbeta CDR3 regions were amplified from genomic DNA using the immunoSEQ Assay, a bias-controlled multiplex PCR. The paper's data handling went like this. The number of nucleated cells in each sample was estimated by amplification of reference gene primers within the assay. To quantify the absolute abundance of each unique TCRbeta CDR3 rearrangement, sequence reads were collapsed and filtered. Productive Simpson clonality was computed per sample as the square root of Simpson's diversity index over productive rearrangements. Drawn from immuneACCESS, this table holds only the in-frame rearrangements with V and J called that TCRdb kept. Clones are partly lost; checked studies trace under half to an unresolved V gene and leave the rest unexplained. The V and J calls and clone size were taken over from that table, and D and trimming were inferred from the DNA. The sample table records about 240,000 clones; roughly 80% of these occur just once. Roughly 3.3% of the sample is held by the ten biggest clonotypes.

This specimen comes from a study of blood T cell repertoires in COVID-19 (dated by TCRdb to the early 2020s). Some background on the complete study: Samples from collaborators originated in the United States, Italy and Spain and spanned both the acute and convalescent phases of COVID-19. The prospective study material was composed of cDNA or gDNA derived from T cells, B-cell-depleted T cells, or PBMCs. Deeply sampled blood TCRbeta repertoires from subjects exposed to, actively infected with, or recovered from COVID-19 were included in the dataset. A freely available public database, intended as a resource for researchers studying the immune response to SARS-CoV-2, is where the repertoires were released. The samples were drawn from two sources: the first 160 participants of the ongoing ImmuneRACE study, and over 950 subjects contributed by 6 global collaborators. A de-identified subject ID, COVID-19 status, age in years and sex were almost always included in the sample metadata. Where available, HLA class I and class II types were taken from metadata supplied by the sample provider and were not determined by assay-based typing.

Overall study outcomes, separate from this receptor: The amount of clinical and demographic metadata varied by source and participant and was provided uncurated.

The collaborating institutions used their own protocols to collect whole blood in K2EDTA tubes. For TCRbeta analysis, collaborator samples were shipped as frozen whole blood, as isolated PBMCs, or as DNA extracted from either sample type. The origin of this receptor is a woman in her late teens or twenties with acute or convalescent COVID-19. The sequencing input was peripheral blood. Here the chain combines TRBV11-2 and TRBJ1-4, with a tentative D gene TRBD1 over 6 matching bases. CDR3 sequence: CASSHRVAEKLFF. The sequenced DNA: TGTGCCAGCAGCCACAGGGTCGCAGAAAAACTGTTTTTT. Supplemented by the reference TRBV11-2 and TRBJ1-4 proteins around the CDR3, the complete variable domain is EAGVAQSPRYKIIEKRQSVAFWCNPISGHATLYWYQQILGQGPKLLIQFQNNGVVDDSQLPKDRFSAERLKGVDSTLKIQPAKLEDSAVYLCASSHRVAEKLFFGSGTQLSVL.